One T cell receptor (beta chain) is described in this entry. Germline lookup yields CDR1 MNHEY and CDR2 SVGAGI. This CDR3 has 14 amino acids. Trimming pared 0 bases from V and 3 bases from J, leaving 8 bases between. The method was immunoSEQ multiplex PCR; TCRdb's version includes in-frame clones alone and lacks a portion of them. The repertoire has 35,000 to 40,000 clones, around 80% of them found once; the top ten carry 7% to 10%. The data belong to a study of a mutant IDH1 vaccine in newly diagnosed glioma. As for time point: baseline, week 1 (first vaccination visit). Indicated treatment: pre-vaccination baseline after standard-of-care therapy.

Sample: PBMCs, taken from a glioma patient treated with radiotherapy, temozolomide or both. This clonotype was obtained from a man aged 35 to 55 with glioma. Some clones in this sample may be carry-over from other donors' samples. V gene TRBV6-5 combines with J gene TRBJ1-2, with D unresolved. CDR3 sequence reads: CASSYSPGHYGYTF. The CDR3 bases are TGTGCCAGCAGTTACTCGCCAGGCCACTATGGCTACACCTTC.